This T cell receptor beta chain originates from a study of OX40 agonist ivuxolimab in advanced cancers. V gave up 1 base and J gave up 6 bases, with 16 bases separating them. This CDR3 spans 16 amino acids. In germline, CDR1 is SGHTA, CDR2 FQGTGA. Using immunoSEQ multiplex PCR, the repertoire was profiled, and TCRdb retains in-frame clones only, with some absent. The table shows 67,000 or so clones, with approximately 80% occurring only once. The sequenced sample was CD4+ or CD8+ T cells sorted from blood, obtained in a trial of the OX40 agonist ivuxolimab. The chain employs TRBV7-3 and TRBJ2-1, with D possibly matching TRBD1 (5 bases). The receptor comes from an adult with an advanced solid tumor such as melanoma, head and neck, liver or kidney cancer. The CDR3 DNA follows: TGTGCCAGCAGCTTAATTTTTACAGGTTTCGCCAATGAGCAGTTCTTC. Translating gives CASSLIFTGFANEQFF.